This T cell receptor beta chain appears in the sequencing data of a study of CD8+ T cells in alopecia areata. Study overall: Patients remained on tofacitinib for 6 to 18 months and then went 6 months without it. Severity among treated patients was scored by the percentage of scalp area affected.

V was shortened by 0 bases and J by 3 bases, with 8 bases between the two germline ends. The CDR3 runs to 14 residues. Germline V lookup: CDR1 MGHRA, CDR2 YSYEKL. Reverse transcribed after extraction, RNA yielded cDNA as the sequencing template. Libraries were prepared by immunoSEQ multiplex PCR; TCRdb keeps only in-frame clonotypes and omits some of them. The sample yields around 110,000 clones, less than 75% seen once. Study-level findings and limits: Higher clonality and more expanded CD8+ clones appeared in lesional than normal scalp. Tissue-resident alphabeta T cells belonging to normal skin likewise get sequenced within scalp specimens.

Regarding treatment: oral pan-JAK inhibitor, 5-10 mg twice daily. As concerns this clone: Its cognate antigen is unknown.

This clonotype was obtained from a human donor with alopecia areata. Sequenced material: CD8+ T cells sorted from blood, taken at week 24, from a patient treated with tofacitinib. The chain recombines TRBV4-1 with TRBJ1-1; D possibly corresponds to TRBD1 (6 bases). DNA of the CDR3: TGCGCCAGCAGCCAAGATTCAGGGGACACTGAAGCTTTCTTT. Translating gives CASSQDSGDTEAFF.